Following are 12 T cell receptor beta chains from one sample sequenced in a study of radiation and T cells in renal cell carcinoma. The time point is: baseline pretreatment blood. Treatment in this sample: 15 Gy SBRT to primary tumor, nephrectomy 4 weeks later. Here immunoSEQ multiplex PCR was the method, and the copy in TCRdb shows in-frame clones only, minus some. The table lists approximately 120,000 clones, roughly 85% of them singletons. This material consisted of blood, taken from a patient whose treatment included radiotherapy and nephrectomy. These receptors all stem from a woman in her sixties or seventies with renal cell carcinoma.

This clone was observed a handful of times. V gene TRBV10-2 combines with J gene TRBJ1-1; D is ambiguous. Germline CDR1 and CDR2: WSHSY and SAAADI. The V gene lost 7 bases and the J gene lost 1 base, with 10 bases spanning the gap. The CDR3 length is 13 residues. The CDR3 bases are TGCGCCAGCACGATAGATCCGAACACTGAAGCTTTCTTT. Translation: CASTIDPNTEAFF.

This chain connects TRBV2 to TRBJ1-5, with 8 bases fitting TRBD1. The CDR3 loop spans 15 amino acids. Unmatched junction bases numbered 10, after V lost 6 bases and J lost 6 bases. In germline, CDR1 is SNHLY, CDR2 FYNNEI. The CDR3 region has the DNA TGTGCCAGCAGGTACGAGACAGGGGAAGGTCAGCCCCAGCATTTT. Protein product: CASRYETGEGQPQHF.

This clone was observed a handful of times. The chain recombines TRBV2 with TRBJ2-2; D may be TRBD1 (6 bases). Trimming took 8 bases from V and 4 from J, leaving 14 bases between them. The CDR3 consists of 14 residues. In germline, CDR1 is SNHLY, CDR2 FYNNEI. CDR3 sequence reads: CASFWTDLTGELFF. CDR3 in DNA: TGTGCCAGCTTCTGGACAGACCTCACCGGGGAGCTGTTTTTT.

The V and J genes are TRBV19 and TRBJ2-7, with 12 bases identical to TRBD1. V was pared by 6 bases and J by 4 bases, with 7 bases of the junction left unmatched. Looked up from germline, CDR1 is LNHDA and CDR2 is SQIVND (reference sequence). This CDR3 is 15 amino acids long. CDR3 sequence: CASRPPGQGAYEQYF. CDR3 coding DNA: TGTGCCAGTAGACCTCCGGGACAGGGGGCGTACGAGCAGTACTTC.

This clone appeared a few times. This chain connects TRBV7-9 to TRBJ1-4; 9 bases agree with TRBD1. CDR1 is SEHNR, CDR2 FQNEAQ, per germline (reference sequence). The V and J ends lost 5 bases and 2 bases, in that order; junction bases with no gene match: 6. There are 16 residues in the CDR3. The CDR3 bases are TGTGCCAGCAGCGTGTGGACAGGGGAGACTAATGAAAAACTGTTTTTT. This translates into CASSVWTGETNEKLFF.

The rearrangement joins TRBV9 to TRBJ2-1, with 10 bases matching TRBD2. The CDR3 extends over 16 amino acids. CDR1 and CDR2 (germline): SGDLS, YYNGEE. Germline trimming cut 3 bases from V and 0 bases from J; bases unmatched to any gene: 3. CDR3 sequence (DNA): TGTGCCAGCAGCGAGATAGCGGGAGGCTCCTACAATGAGCAGTTCTTC. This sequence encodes CASSEIAGGSYNEQFF.

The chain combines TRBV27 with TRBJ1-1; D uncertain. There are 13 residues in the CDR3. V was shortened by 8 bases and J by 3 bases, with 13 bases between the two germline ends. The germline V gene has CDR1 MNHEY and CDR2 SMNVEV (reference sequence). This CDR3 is CASGLREDTEAFF. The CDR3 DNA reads TGTGCCAGCGGGTTGCGGGAGGACACTGAAGCTTTCTTT.

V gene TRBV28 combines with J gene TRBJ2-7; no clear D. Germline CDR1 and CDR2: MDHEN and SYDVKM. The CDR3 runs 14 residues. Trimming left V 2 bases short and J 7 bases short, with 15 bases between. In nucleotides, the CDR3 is TGTGCCAGCAGTTTAAACGCATACTCTGCAGAGCAGTACTTC. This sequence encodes CASSLNAYSAEQYF.

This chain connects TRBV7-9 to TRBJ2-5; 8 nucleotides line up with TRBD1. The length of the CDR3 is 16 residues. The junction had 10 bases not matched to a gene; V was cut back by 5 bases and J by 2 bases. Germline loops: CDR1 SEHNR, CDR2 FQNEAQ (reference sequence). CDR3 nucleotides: TGTGCCAGCAGCATGACCCTGACAGGGGCTCAAGAGACCCAGTACTTC. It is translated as CASSMTLTGAQETQYF.

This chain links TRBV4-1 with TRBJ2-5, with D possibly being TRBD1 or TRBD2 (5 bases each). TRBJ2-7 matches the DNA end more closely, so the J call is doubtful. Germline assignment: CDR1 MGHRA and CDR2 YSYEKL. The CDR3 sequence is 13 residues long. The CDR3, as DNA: TGCGCCAGCAGCCAAGTGGGGGTATACGAGCAGTACTTC. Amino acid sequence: CASSQVGVYEQYF.

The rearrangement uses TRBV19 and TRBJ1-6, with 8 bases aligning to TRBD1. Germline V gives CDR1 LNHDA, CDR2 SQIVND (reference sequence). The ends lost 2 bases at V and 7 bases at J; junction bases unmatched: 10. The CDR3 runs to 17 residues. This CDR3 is CASSIRAGTGENSPLHF. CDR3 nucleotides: TGTGCCAGTAGTATAAGGGCCGGGACAGGAGAAAATTCACCCCTCCACTTT.

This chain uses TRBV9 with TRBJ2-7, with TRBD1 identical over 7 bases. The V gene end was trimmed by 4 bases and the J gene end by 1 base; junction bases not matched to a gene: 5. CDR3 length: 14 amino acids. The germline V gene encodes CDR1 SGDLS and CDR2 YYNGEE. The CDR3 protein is CASSPQTGSYEQYF. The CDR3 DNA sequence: TGTGCCAGCAGCCCTCAGACAGGGTCCTACGAGCAGTACTTC.